Below, 9 T cell receptor beta chains from the same sample are listed, as sequenced in a study of blood T cell repertoires in COVID-19. The data were produced by immunoSEQ multiplex PCR, yet TCRdb's version contains in-frame clones alone and is incomplete. Of almost 300,000 clones listed, around 84% are singletons. The sequencing input was peripheral blood. The receptors originated from a man in his 70s with acute or convalescent COVID-19.

The rearrangement links TRBV4-3 to TRBJ2-5, with 7 bases fitting TRBD1. Losses at the gene ends were 0 bases for V and 11 bases for J; bases not matched to a gene: 9. There are 14 residues in the CDR3. Germline V gene data show CDR1 as LGHNA and CDR2 as YSLEER. The CDR3 nucleotides are TGCGCCAGCAGCCAAGATGTTAATTCGGGACAGCAGTACTTC. This sequence encodes CASSQDVNSGQQYF.

V gene TRBV6-1 combines with J gene TRBJ2-7; 8 positions match TRBD1. The CDR3 extends over 15 amino acids. J lost 2 bases, V lost 3 bases, and 6 bases had no gene match. Germline values: CDR1 MNHNS, CDR2 SASEGT. DNA for the CDR3: TGTGCCAGCAGTGAGCAGGGGGCAGGGCCCTACGAGCAGTACTTC. The encoded protein is CASSEQGAGPYEQYF.

The CDR3 loop is CSANDRGGGIDTQYF. The CDR3 nucleotides read TGCAGTGCTAATGACCGCGGGGGCGGGATAGATACGCAGTATTTT. V usage is TRBV20-1 and J usage is TRBJ2-3; the D gene is possibly TRBD2 (7 bases). Trimming removed 4 bases at V and 5 bases at J, with 19 bases between. Germline loops: CDR1 DFQATT, CDR2 SNEGSKA (reference sequence). CDR3 size: 15 residues.

J is TRBJ1-2 and V is TRBV5-4; D gene uncertain. This CDR3 is built from 14 residues. Germline CDR1 is SGHNT and CDR2 is YYREEE (reference sequence). Trimming cost V 4 bases and J 4 bases, with 14 bases left between them. The CDR3 DNA reads as TGTGCCAGCAGCCCCCGGGAACCCTCCTATGGCTACACCTTC. Translating gives CASSPREPSYGYTF.

This rearrangement joins TRBV27 to TRBJ2-7; D uncertain. The CDR3 runs to 14 residues. V was pared by 0 bases and J by 0 bases, with 6 bases between. The germline V gene encodes CDR1 MNHEY and CDR2 SMNVEV (reference sequence). This chain's CDR3 is CASSLSLSSYEQYF. The CDR3 nucleotides are TGTGCCAGCAGTTTATCTCTAAGCTCCTACGAGCAGTACTTC.

The chain is built from TRBV4-2 and TRBJ1-5, with TRBD1 matching over 8 bases. V was clipped by 4 bases and J by 7 bases; unmatched bases: 15. Germline V gives CDR1 LGHNA, CDR2 YNFKEQ. This CDR3 region has 17 residues. The CDR3 sequence: CASSLGYTTGDGQPQHF. CDR3 nucleotide sequence: TGTGCCAGCAGCCTAGGATACACGACAGGGGACGGCCAGCCCCAGCATTTT.

V and J are TRBV7-2 and TRBJ1-5; D remains unclear. V was clipped by 5 bases and J by 6 bases, with 11 bases between them. CDR1 is SGHTA, CDR2 FQGNSA, per germline. CDR3 length: 13 residues. The CDR3 spells CASSPDRSQPQHF. For the CDR3, the DNA is TGTGCCAGCAGCCCCGATAGAAGTCAGCCCCAGCATTTT.

This clone was picked up a small number of times. The gene calls are TRBV28 and TRBJ2-5; perhaps TRBD2 as D (5 bases). The germline V and J ends were trimmed by 10 bases and 13 bases, with 22 bases remaining between them. The germline CDR1 and CDR2 sequences are MDHEN and SYDVKM. The CDR3 covers 12 residues. CDR3 in DNA: TGTGCCACCAGGCGGGCTGCCGCAGGCGGGTACTTC. This codes for CATRRAAAGGYF.

The chain carries TRBV28 and TRBJ1-5; D possibly corresponds to TRBD1 (5 bases). The germline V and J ends were trimmed by 3 bases and 6 bases, with 18 bases remaining between them. CDR3 length: 16 amino acids. The germline gives CDR1 MDHEN, CDR2 SYDVKM. The DNA for the CDR3 is TGTGCCAGCAGTTTTGGTGGGCAGGGTCAAGGTCAGCCCCAGCATTTT. The encoded protein is CASSFGGQGQGQPQHF.